This TCR beta chain appears in the sequencing data of a study of T cell changes during pregnancy in multiple sclerosis. Using immunoSEQ multiplex PCR, the repertoire was profiled, and TCRdb retains in-frame clones only, with some absent. The table includes about 92,000 clones, 80% to 95% detected once. Germline CDR1 reads SGHTA; CDR2 reads FQGNSA. The CDR3 has 14 amino acids. J gave up 5 bases and V 4 bases, and 7 bases lay outside the gene matches. This clonotype was sampled from a female donor with multiple sclerosis, enrolled in a pregnancy study. The sequencing here drew on peripheral blood, taken in the first trimester of pregnancy. The V gene is TRBV7-2, the J gene TRBJ2-5, with 7 bases that match TRBD2. CDR3 in amino acids: CASSWGLGGETQYF. CDR3 in DNA: TGTGCCAGCAGCTGGGGGTTGGGGGGGGAGACCCAGTACTTC.